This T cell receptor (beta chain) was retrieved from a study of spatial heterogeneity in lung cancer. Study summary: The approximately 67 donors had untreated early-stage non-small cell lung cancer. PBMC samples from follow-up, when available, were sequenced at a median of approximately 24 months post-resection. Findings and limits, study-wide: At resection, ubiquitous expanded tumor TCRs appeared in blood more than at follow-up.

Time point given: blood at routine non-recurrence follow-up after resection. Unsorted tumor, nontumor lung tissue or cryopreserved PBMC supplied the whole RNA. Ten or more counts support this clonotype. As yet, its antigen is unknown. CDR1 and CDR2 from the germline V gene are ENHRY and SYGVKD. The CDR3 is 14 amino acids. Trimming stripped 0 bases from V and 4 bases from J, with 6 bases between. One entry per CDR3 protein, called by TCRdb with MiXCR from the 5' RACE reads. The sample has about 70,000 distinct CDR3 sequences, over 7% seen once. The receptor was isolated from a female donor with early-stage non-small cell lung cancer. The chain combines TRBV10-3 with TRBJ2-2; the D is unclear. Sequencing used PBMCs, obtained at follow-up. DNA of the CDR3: TGTGCCATCAGTGAGTCGATAGGCACCGGGGAGCTGTTTTTT. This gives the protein CAISESIGTGELFF.